A selection of T cell receptor beta chains follows, all from one sample in a study of breast tumors, draining lymph nodes, adjacent tissues. Each CDR3 protein gets one entry after TCRdb re-called the multiplex PCR reads with MiXCR. The table lists about 130,000 distinct CDR3 sequences, over 20% of them singletons. Source material: axillary lymph node tissue. These receptors all stem from a female donor with breast cancer. Some clones in this sample may be carry-over from other donors' samples. Each CDR3 is given with its conserved first and last residue. D genes are given only for firm matches. The listing skips clone size in some rows; elsewhere it reads once, few, many or a size class.

size	V	D	J	DNA	CDR3
many	TRBV6-5	-	TRBJ2-1	TGTGCCAGCAGCGGACTAGAGGGGGCCCATGAGCAGTTCTTC	CASSGLEGAHEQFF
many	TRBV20-1	TRBD1	TRBJ1-6	TGCAGTGCTAGGACAGGGGCGGGATCCTATAATTCACCCCTCCACTTT	CSARTGAGSYNSPLHF
many	TRBV20-1	-	TRBJ1-2	TGCAGTGCTAGAGATCCGGCGCAGACCTATGGCTACACCTTC	CSARDPAQTYGYTF
few	TRBV13	-	TRBJ2-3	TGTGCCAGCAGCCCGGGGCAAAGGGAATCTTTCACAGATACGCAGTATTTT	CASSPGQRESFTDTQYF
many	TRBV20-1	-	TRBJ2-7	TGCAGTGCTATAGAGGCTAGCTTGGGGGAGCAGTACTTC	CSAIEASLGEQYF
many	TRBV24-1	-	TRBJ2-1	TGTGCCACCAGTGGCGCTTCCCCGAGCTCCTACAATGAGCAGTTCTTC	CATSGASPSSYNEQFF
many	TRBV2	-	TRBJ2-2	TGTGCCAGCAGTGAAGAGTTTAGCCCCGGGGAGCTGTTTTTT	CASSEEFSPGELFF
many	TRBV20-1	-	TRBJ2-7	TGCAGTGCGAGGGACGGTCTATCCTACGAGCAGTACTTC	CSARDGLSYEQYF
many	TRBV19	TRBD2	TRBJ2-7	TGTGCCAGTAGTCAAACGGGGGGGTCCTACGAGCAGTACTTC	CASSQTGGSYEQYF
many	TRBV19	-	TRBJ1-3	TGTGCCAGTCTGCGGGGAGCAAGCTCTGGAAACACCATATATTTT	CASLRGASSGNTIYF
-	TRBV2	TRBD1	TRBJ2-7	TGTGCCAGCAGTGAAAAGGGGGCATTAGCCTACGAGCAGTACTTC	CASSEKGALAYEQYF
-	TRBV5-1	-	TRBJ1-5	TGCGCCAGCAGCTTGGACGACAGCCGTATCCAGCATTTT	CASSLDDSRIQHF
once	TRBV5-1	-	TRBJ2-7	TGCGCCAGCAGCTTGGGAGGTAGCGGCTGCGAGCAGTACTTC	CASSLGGSGCEQYF
-	TRBV10-1	TRBD2	TRBJ2-1	TGTGCCAGCAGTCGGACTAGGTCCCCTGACTACAATGAGCAGTTCTTC	CASSRTRSPDYNEQFF
many	TRBV10-3	-	TRBJ2-7	TGTGCCATCAGTGGCACAGGGAAGGAGCAGTACTTC	CAISGTGKEQYF
many	TRBV7-9	-	TRBJ2-3	TGTGCCAGCAGCCCGTTTCTGAGCACTAGCACAGATACGCAGTATTTT	CASSPFLSTSTDTQYF
-	TRBV6-4	TRBD2	TRBJ2-1	TGTGCCAGCAGTCCTGCGAAGACTAGCGGAGACAATGAGCAGTTCTTC	CASSPAKTSGDNEQFF
many	TRBV6-5	TRBD1	TRBJ2-7	TGTGCCAGCAGCCCAGACAGGGGGCGATTCAACTTTAGGCAGTACTTC	CASSPDRGRFNFRQYF
many	TRBV5-6	-	TRBJ2-5	TGTGCCAGCAGCTGGGAGTCCAAGACCCAGTACTTC	CASSWESKTQYF
many	TRBV3-1	TRBD2	TRBJ2-3	TGTGCCAGCAGCCGGGGAGCGGGAGTAAGAGGCACAGATACGCAGTATTTT	CASSRGAGVRGTDTQYF
many	TRBV2	-	TRBJ2-7	TGTGCCAGCAGGGGGACACTTAGCTCCTACGAGCAGTACTTC	CASRGTLSSYEQYF
few	TRBV6-6	-	TRBJ2-2	TGTGCCAGCAGTTATCATGGGGAGGGGGCGAGTACCGGGGAGCTGTTTTTT	CASSYHGEGASTGELFF
many	TRBV29-1	-	TRBJ2-7	TGCAGCGTTGCAAAGGACATCTACGAGCAGTACTTC	CSVAKDIYEQYF
-	TRBV28	TRBD1	TRBJ2-2	TGTGCCAGCAGTCCAGGGGGTACGGTCACCGGGGAGCTGTTTTTT	CASSPGGTVTGELFF
many	TRBV29-1	-	TRBJ2-7	TGCAGCGTTGGAGGAACGCATTACGAGCAGTACTTC	CSVGGTHYEQYF
many	TRBV10-1	-	TRBJ1-2	TGCGCCAGCAGTGGGACCCGAATGGATGGCTACACCTTC	CASSGTRMDGYTF